A selection of T cell receptor beta chains follows, all from one sample in a study of blood T cell repertoires in COVID-19. The assay was immunoSEQ multiplex PCR, and TCRdb's table has in-frame clones only and misses some. Here the sample spans approximately 110,000 clones, 85% being singletons. Source material: peripheral blood. Source of these receptors: a middle-aged man with acute or convalescent COVID-19. Each CDR3 is given with its conserved first and last residue. A D gene is named only where the DNA matches it firmly. Some rows have no size entry. The others give once, few or many, or a class for an expanded clone.

>TRBJ2-1|TRBV18|TRBD2|.
CASSPPQTSGRGNEQFF
TGTGCCAGCTCACCACCCCAGACTAGCGGGAGGGGAAATGAGCAGTTCTTC
>TRBJ2-5|TRBV7-9|TRBD2|few
CASSLILAGLQETQYF
TGTGCCAGCAGCTTAATACTAGCGGGCCTTCAAGAGACCCAGTACTTC
>TRBJ2-3|TRBV5-4|TRBD2|.
CASSFGLAGGAPSDTQYF
TGTGCCAGCAGCTTCGGACTAGCGGGGGGTGCTCCCTCAGATACGCAGTATTTT
>TRBJ2-1|TRBV3-1/TRBV3-2|TRBD2|few
CASSAVGITGTSGRGNEQFF
TGTGCCAGCAGCGCAGTCGGGATAACTGGGACTAGCGGGAGGGGTAATGAGCAGTTCTTC
>TRBJ2-7|TRBV6-5|TRBD1|.
CASGDRWYEQYF
TGTGCCAGCGGGGACAGGTGGTACGAGCAGTACTTC
>TRBJ2-4|TRBV29-1|.|.
CSDKNIQYF
TGCAGCGACAAGAACATTCAGTACTTC
>TRBJ1-2|TRBV4-1|TRBD1|.
CASSPGTGGFYGYTF
TGCGCCAGCAGCCCAGGGACAGGGGGCTTCTATGGCTACACCTTC
>TRBJ2-3|TRBV10-3|TRBD2|.
CAISGVSGGPDTQYF
TGTGCCATCAGTGGGGTTAGCGGGGGCCCAGATACGCAGTATTTT
>TRBJ2-5|TRBV7-2|.|.
CASSSGGAGKETQYF
TGTGCCAGCAGCTCGGGCGGGGCGGGGAAAGAGACCCAGTACTTC
>TRBJ1-1|TRBV12-5|.|.
CASGLGRGNTEAFF
TGTGCTAGTGGCCTAGGGAGGGGGAACACTGAAGCTTTCTTT
>TRBJ2-3|TRBV19|TRBD2|.
CASSISGGTTDTQYF
TGTGCCAGTAGTATAAGCGGGGGAACCACAGATACGCAGTATTTT
>TRBJ2-3|TRBV24-1|TRBD1|.
CATSDFGQGTDTQYF
TGTGCCACCAGTGATTTTGGACAGGGGACAGATACGCAGTATTTT
>TRBJ2-1|TRBV7-3|TRBD1|.
CASSFDRGGYNEQFF
TGTGCCAGCAGCTTCGACAGGGGTGGCTACAATGAGCAGTTCTTC
>TRBJ2-5|TRBV18|.|.
CASSPQGIEETQYF
TGTGCCAGCTCTCCTCAGGGGATAGAAGAGACCCAGTACTTC
>TRBJ1-2|TRBV7-3|TRBD1|.
CASSEYPGQGYGYTF
TGTGCCAGCAGCGAATACCCGGGACAGGGCTATGGCTACACCTTC
>TRBJ2-1|TRBV5-1|TRBD2|.
CASSLSGGVYNEQFF
TGCGCCAGCAGCCTGAGCGGGGGGGTGTACAATGAGCAGTTCTTC
>TRBJ2-3|TRBV4-2|TRBD2|.
CASSQDPVAGGPDTQYF
TGTGCCAGCAGCCAAGATCCGGTAGCGGGGGGGCCAGATACGCAGTATTTT
>TRBJ1-5|TRBV5-6|TRBD1|.
CASSATGTGIQPQHF
TGTGCCAGCAGCGCAACCGGGACAGGGATTCAGCCCCAGCATTTT
>TRBJ2-7|TRBV30|.|once
CAWSGGEGSYYEQYF
TGTGCCTGGAGTGGGGGGGAAGGGTCCTACTACGAGCAGTACTTC
>TRBJ1-1|TRBV5-1|.|.
CASSSGMNTEAFF
TGCGCCAGCAGCTCAGGCATGAACACTGAAGCTTTCTTT
>TRBJ2-2|TRBV30|.|few
CAWSSFGVTGELFF
TGTGCCTGGAGTTCCTTCGGGGTCACCGGGGAGCTGTTTTTT
>TRBJ1-4|TRBV30|.|.
CAWSVPNGEKLFF
TGTGCCTGGAGTGTACCCAACGGTGAAAAACTGTTTTTT
>TRBJ2-3|TRBV6-2/TRBV6-3|TRBD2|.
CASSYERQGRTSGVDTQYF
TGTGCCAGCAGTTACGAGAGACAGGGGAGGACTAGCGGGGTAGATACGCAGTATTTT
>TRBJ2-7|TRBV27|.|once
CASSPYGSSYEQYF
TGTGCCAGCAGCCCTTACGGGAGCTCCTACGAGCAGTACTTC
>TRBJ1-2|TRBV6-6|.|.
CASSPGGLYGYTF
TGTGCCAGCAGCCCCGGAGGGCTATATGGCTACACCTTC
>TRBJ2-1|TRBV2|.|.
CASSEGGNEQFF
TGTGCCAGCAGTGAGGGGGGAAATGAGCAGTTCTTC
>TRBJ1-4|TRBV11-2|TRBD1|.
CASSPGQGFATNEKLFF
TGTGCCAGCAGCCCGGGACAGGGGTTCGCAACTAATGAAAAACTGTTTTTT